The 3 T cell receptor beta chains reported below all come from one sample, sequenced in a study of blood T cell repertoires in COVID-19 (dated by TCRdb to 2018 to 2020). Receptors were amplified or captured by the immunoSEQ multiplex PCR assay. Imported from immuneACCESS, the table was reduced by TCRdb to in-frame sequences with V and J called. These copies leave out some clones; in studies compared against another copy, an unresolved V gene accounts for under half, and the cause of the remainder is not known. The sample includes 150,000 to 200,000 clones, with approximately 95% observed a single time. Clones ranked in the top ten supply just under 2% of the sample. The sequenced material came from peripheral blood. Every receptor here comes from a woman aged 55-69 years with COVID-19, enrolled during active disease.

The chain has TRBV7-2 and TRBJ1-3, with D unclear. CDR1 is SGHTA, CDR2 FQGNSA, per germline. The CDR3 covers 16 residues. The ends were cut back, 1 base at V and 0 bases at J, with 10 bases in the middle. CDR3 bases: TGTGCCAGCAGCTTAGTGACACCATACTCTGGAAACACCATATATTTT. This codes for CASSLVTPYSGNTIYF.

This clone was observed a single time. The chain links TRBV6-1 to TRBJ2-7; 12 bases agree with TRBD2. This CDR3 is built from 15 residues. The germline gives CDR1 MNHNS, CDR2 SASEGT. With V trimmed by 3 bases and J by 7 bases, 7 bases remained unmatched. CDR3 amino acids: CASSDWTSGAGEQYF. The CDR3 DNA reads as TGTGCCAGCAGTGATTGGACTAGCGGGGCGGGTGAGCAGTACTTC.

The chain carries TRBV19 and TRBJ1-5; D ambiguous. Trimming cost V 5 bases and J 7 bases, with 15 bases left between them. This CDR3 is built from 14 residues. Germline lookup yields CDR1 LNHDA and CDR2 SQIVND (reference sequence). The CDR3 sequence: CASSFPRTGQPQHF. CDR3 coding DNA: TGTGCCAGTAGTTTCCCCCGGACGGGGCAGCCCCAGCATTTT.